The clone carrying this T cell receptor (beta chain) was recorded once. This sample was taken from a study of T cell responses to AZD1222 COVID-19 vaccine. The CDR3 covers 17 residues. With V trimmed by 4 bases and J by 6 bases, 8 bases remained unmatched. CDR1 is LNHDA, CDR2 SQIVND, per germline (reference sequence). Only in-frame clones appear in the TCRdb table, and some are missing; sequencing was by immunoSEQ multiplex PCR. Of some 150,000 clones detected, approximately 88% appear once; the ten largest clones hold 2.5% to 3%. The starting material was peripheral blood, obtained on day 0 of AZD1222 vaccination. The sequence came from an adult in good health. The chain joins TRBV19 to TRBJ2-1; 14 bases fit TRBD2. The CDR3 here is CASSNGLAGGPLNEQFF. For the CDR3, the DNA is TGTGCCAGTAGTAACGGACTAGCGGGAGGCCCGCTCAATGAGCAGTTCTTC.